Sequencing of this TCR beta chain was carried out in a study of T cell responses to AZD1222 COVID-19 vaccine. Turning to the study itself: Second-dose timings of about 4 or about 12 weeks were pooled. Study-level points and caveats: There were repertoire samples only from the period after the peak T cell response. Increases in Spike-specific TCR breadth and depth were seen after two AZD1222 doses.

To note about this clone: The target antigen is unknown.

The germline V gene encodes CDR1 GTSNPN and CDR2 SVGIG (reference sequence). There are 13 residues in the CDR3. With 0 bases removed from V and 8 bases from J, the gap between germline ends came to 10 bases. Only in-frame clones appear in the TCRdb table, and some are missing; sequencing was by immunoSEQ multiplex PCR. The data show more than 100,000 clones, about 92% seen once. Source: peripheral blood, taken on day 0 of AZD1222 vaccination. This clonotype was sampled from an adult in good health. V usage is TRBV30 and J usage is TRBJ1-4, with D unclear. As DNA, the CDR3 is TGTGCCTGGAGTGTACACCGTTCGGAAAAACTGTTTTTT. Translated, it gives CAWSVHRSEKLFF. The whole variable domain, filled in from reference TRBV30 and TRBJ1-4, reads SQTIHQWPATLVQPVGSPLSLECTVEGTSNPNLYWYRQAAGRGLQLLFYSVGIGQISSEVPQNLSASRPQDRQFILSSKKLLLSDSGFYLCAWSVHRSEKLFFGSGTQLSVL.